The TCR beta chain described here comes from a study of cytomegalovirus exposure and HLA in healthy donors. Whole-study findings and limits: Reports indicate that TCR beta sequences accurately predicted the HLA-A and HLA-B alleles of most subjects. In a later analysis, productive TCRs from donors in an Asian-associated ancestry cluster reportedly carried fewer N-insertions than the cohort mean. The study flagged about 150 TCR beta chains as cytomegalovirus-associated. Data from an earlier analysis indicated that most TCR beta V segments were productive either about 90% or about 30% of the time.

The CDR3 runs 15 residues. In its sample, this clone was seen a few times. Its matching antigen is unknown. The PCR contained 60 Vbeta and 13 Jbeta primers. The table came from immunoSEQ multiplex PCR; TCRdb's copy has only in-frame clones and leaves some out. The data contain some 150,000 clones, roughly 70% of them seen just once; the ten biggest clones take up around 2.3%. The receptor's source is a man aged 30-40 years in good health and CMV-seronegative. Material: PBMCs. The V gene is TRBV21-1, the J gene TRBJ2-7; the table assigns TRBD1, which was not confirmed against the DNA. TRBV21-1 is designated a pseudogene. In nucleotides, the CDR3 is TGTGCCAGCAGCTTACCGACAGGGGGCATCGACGAGCAGTACTTC. Encoded protein: CASSLPTGGIDEQYF.